This T cell receptor (beta chain) was profiled in a study of cytotoxic CD8 clonotypes in ibrutinib-treated CLL. Whole-study context: Response samples followed a median 12 months of treatment, range 6 to 36.

For this clone: The target antigen is unknown.

Points from the study as a whole: Baseline levels of clonality went above those of age-matched healthy donors and moved with circulating CD8+ T-cell counts. Public clonotypes were uncommon and contracted or stayed stable on treatment.

The CDR3 contains 14 residues. The germline V and J ends were trimmed by 5 bases and 4 bases, with 15 bases remaining between them. The germline CDR1 and CDR2 sequences are MNHEY and SVGAGI. Measured with immunoSEQ multiplex PCR; TCRdb has only the in-frame clones, and not every one. Of about 200,000 clones in the sample, about 72% are singletons; the top ten hold 10% to 15%. The sample consisted of PBMCs, taken after 24 months of ibrutinib treatment. This chain joins TRBV6-5 and TRBJ2-7; D is unresolved. The clonotype comes from a human donor with chronic lymphocytic leukemia. This chain's CDR3 is CASSPRLDLYEQYF. CDR3 sequence (DNA): TGTGCCAGCAGTCCCCGCTTAGACCTATACGAGCAGTACTTC.